Listed here is a single T cell receptor beta chain. In the authors' workflow: Using reference gene primer amplification, nucleated cell counts were estimated. Repertoires were generated with immunoSEQ multiplex PCR, while TCRdb's copy carries only in-frame clones and drops some. V and J calls and clone size follow that table, whereas D and trimming were derived from the DNA. The sample contains 350,000 to 450,000 clones, around 87% of which appear only once. This sample is part of a study of blood T cell repertoires in COVID-19. The CDR3 sequence is 12 residues long. Trimming took off 1 base at V and 4 bases at J, with 5 bases between the two ends.

The V call is TRBV12-3 or TRBV12-4, the J call TRBJ2-7; D ambiguous. Sequenced sample: peripheral blood. This clonotype originated in a human donor in a cohort sampled during active COVID-19. The CDR3 here is CASSLESYEQYF. CDR3 DNA: TGTGCCAGCAGTTTAGAGAGTTACGAGCAGTACTTC.